The 29 T cell receptor beta chains listed next were all sequenced from one sample in a study of cytomegalovirus exposure and HLA in healthy donors. The PCR made use of 60 Vbeta and 13 Jbeta primers. The repertoire was sequenced with immunoSEQ multiplex PCR; TCRdb's copy has only in-frame clones and lacks some. The data hold 150,000 or so clones, with 84% observed a single time. The sample taken for sequencing was PBMCs. The receptors were gathered from a boy aged 2 to 10 in good health and CMV-seronegative.

As concerns this clone: The junction departs from the called germline gene at one end, perhaps through a read error. The CDR3 DNA is TGTGCCAGCAGCTTAGAGGGGTTCTATGGCTACCCCTTC. Encoded protein: CASSLEGFYGYPF. The rearrangement uses TRBV13 and TRBJ1-2; D possibly corresponds to TRBD1 (5 bases). There are 13 residues in the CDR3. Germline CDR1 PRHDT, CDR2 FYEKMQ (reference sequence).

This clone has only one observation. The chain uses TRBV7-9 and TRBJ2-7; 7 nucleotides align to TRBD1. The germline gives CDR1 SEHNR, CDR2 FQNEAQ (reference sequence). After removal of 3 bases from V and 2 bases from J, the junction contained 7 bases not matched to a gene. The CDR3 has 15 amino acids. Here the CDR3 reads CASSLGQNKAYEQYF. The DNA of the CDR3 is TGTGCCAGCAGCTTGGGACAGAACAAAGCCTACGAGCAGTACTTC.

The chain links TRBV11-2 to TRBJ2-7; 13 nucleotides agree with TRBD2. CDR3 size: 17 residues. The V gene's germline CDR1 is SGHAT and CDR2 FQNNGV. V shed 4 bases and J 6 bases; nucleotides not matched to a gene: 12. CDR3 DNA: TGTGCCAGCAGCTCCTATTCCGGACTAGCGGGAGTCTCCGAGCAGTACTTC. Residues: CASSSYSGLAGVSEQYF.

The chain uses TRBV5-4 and TRBJ2-7, with a weak D call TRBD2 (6 bases). In germline, CDR1 is SGHNT, CDR2 YYREEE (reference sequence). The V gene lost 4 bases and the J gene lost 5 bases, with 10 bases spanning the gap. CDR3 length: 12 residues. CDR3 sequence: CASSRGLNEQYF. CDR3 DNA sequence: TGTGCCAGCAGCCGAGGACTAAACGAGCAGTACTTC. The complete variable domain, with remaining parts taken from reference TRBV5-4 and TRBJ2-7, reads ETGVTQSPTHLIKTRGQQVTLRCSSQSGHNTVSWYQQALGQGPQFIFQYYREEENGRGNFPPRFSGLQFPNYSSELNVNALELDDSALYLCASSRGLNEQYFGPGTRLTVT.

The chain employs TRBV28 and TRBJ1-4; TRBD1 matches at 7 bases. The CDR3 spans 16 residues. V trimming: 6 bases; J trimming: 4 bases; junction bases outside the gene matches: 11. The germline V gene encodes CDR1 MDHEN and CDR2 SYDVKM. The CDR3 here is CASSRYYGTVNEKLFF. The CDR3 bases are TGTGCCAGCAGCCGTTACTACGGGACAGTTAATGAAAAACTGTTTTTT.

The chain recombines TRBV5-1 with TRBJ1-5, with 9 bases that match TRBD1. The CDR3 has 15 amino acids. V lost 3 bases, J lost 3 bases, and 4 bases stayed unmatched. Germline V gene lookup returns CDR1 SGHRS and CDR2 YFSETQ. As DNA, the CDR3 is TGCGCCAGCAGCTACACAGGGGGCGACAATCAGCCCCAGCATTTT. Amino acid sequence: CASSYTGGDNQPQHF.

The chain carries TRBV11-2 and TRBJ2-1; D perhaps matches TRBD1 (6 bases). CDR1 is SGHAT and CDR2 is FQNNGV in the germline V gene. V dropped 5 bases and J dropped 5 bases, with 16 bases sitting between them. This CDR3 spans 15 amino acids. This CDR3 reads CASSTLRDTDNEQFF. The CDR3 DNA is TGTGCCAGCAGCACGCTTCGGGACACCGACAATGAGCAGTTCTTC.

Details on this clone: The sample contains more than one DNA sequence encoding this CDR3. The chain carries TRBV6-5 and TRBJ1-5, with a tentative D call TRBD1 (5 bases). The V gene lost 6 bases and the J gene lost 7 bases, with 19 bases spanning the gap. Germline CDR1 reads MNHEY; CDR2 reads SVGAGI. This CDR3 comprises 15 residues. The CDR3 DNA reads as TGTGCCAGCAGCCCCGGGGGTATTAGAGCCCAGCCCCAGCATTTT. This codes for CASSPGGIRAQPQHF.

J is TRBJ1-1 and V is TRBV29-1; the match to TRBD1 covers 10 bases. The CDR3 has 15 amino acids. Germline-derived CDR1 and CDR2 are SQVTM and ANQGSEA. V was pared by 4 bases and J by 0 bases, with 5 bases of the junction left unmatched. In DNA, the CDR3 is TGCAGCGTTGGTATAGGGACAGGGGTGAACACTGAAGCTTTCTTT. Translation gives CSVGIGTGVNTEAFF.

The V call is TRBV19, the J call TRBJ2-1; D might be TRBD2 (6 bases). Trimming cost V 1 base and J 5 bases, with 15 bases left between them. CDR1 and CDR2 (germline): LNHDA, SQIVND (reference sequence). CDR3 size: 16 residues. The CDR3 here is CASSIARASVNNEQFF. CDR3 DNA sequence: TGTGCCAGTAGTATAGCCAGGGCTAGCGTTAACAATGAGCAGTTCTTC.

V is TRBV5-1 and J is TRBJ1-2; TRBD1 agrees at 7 bases. Germline CDR1 reads SGHRS; CDR2 reads YFSETQ. J was trimmed by 8 bases and V by 1 base; bases with no gene match: 8. The CDR3 sequence is 14 residues long. The CDR3 DNA reads TGCGCCAGCAGCTTGAAACAGGGGACTGTAGGCTACACCTTC. This gives the protein CASSLKQGTVGYTF.

With regard to this clone: At one boundary the junction diverges from the germline segment, which might be a read error. The sample has other DNA sequences that encode this CDR3 too. The V call is TRBV15, the J call TRBJ2-7; D possibly corresponds to TRBD2 (6 bases). The length of the CDR3 is 16 residues. CDR1 and CDR2 (germline): LNHNV, YYDKDF (reference sequence). The CDR3 region has the DNA TGTGCCACCAGCAGCCTGGGAACTAGCCGCAACTACGAGCAGTACTTT. Translating it yields CATSSLGTSRNYEQYF.

This clone was seen just once. The chain links TRBV5-1 to TRBJ2-3; 9 bases are a match to TRBD2. The CDR3 loop spans 16 amino acids. CDR1 SGHRS and CDR2 YFSETQ come from the germline V gene. Trimming took 0 bases from V and 0 from J; bases not matched to a gene: 2. In DNA, the CDR3 is TGCGCCAGCAGCTTGGGTACTAGCGGGAGCACAGATACGCAGTATTTT. Translated: CASSLGTSGSTDTQYF.

V and J are TRBV19 and TRBJ1-5; tentative D call: TRBD1 (6 bases). Trimming took off 5 bases at V and 6 bases at J, with 17 bases between the two ends. The CDR3 is made up of 15 amino acids. Germline V gene sequence: CDR1 LNHDA, CDR2 SQIVND (reference sequence). DNA of the CDR3: TGTGCCAGTAGTCCCCGGACAGATGGAGGTCAGCCCCAGCATTTT. Translation gives CASSPRTDGGQPQHF.

There are a few counts of this clone. The chain is built from TRBV7-2 and TRBJ1-5, with D maybe TRBD1 (5 bases). Trimming left V 3 bases short and J 7 bases short, with 13 bases between. The germline V gene encodes CDR1 SGHTA and CDR2 FQGNSA. This CDR3 contains 14 residues. CDR3 sequence reads: CASSFRGNGQPQHF. In DNA, the CDR3 is TGTGCCAGCAGCTTCCGGGGGAATGGACAGCCCCAGCATTTT.

The V gene is TRBV7-2, the J gene TRBJ2-3; 13 bases align to TRBD2. Trimming removed 5 bases from V and 4 bases from J; junction bases left unmatched: 12. This CDR3 is 18 amino acids long. Germline V gives CDR1 SGHTA, CDR2 FQGNSA. This chain's CDR3 is CASSLGWTSGRVADTQYF. Here the CDR3 DNA reads TGTGCCAGCAGCCTCGGCTGGACTAGCGGGAGAGTGGCAGATACGCAGTATTTT. The variable domain in full, with the rest retrieved from reference TRBV7-2 and TRBJ2-3, is GAGVSQSPSNKVTEKGKDVELRCDPISGHTALYWYRQSLGQGLEFLIYFQGNSAPDKSGLPSDRFSAERTGGSVSTLTIQRTQQEDSAVYLCASSLGWTSGRVADTQYFGPGTRLTVL.

The rearrangement uses TRBV5-1 and TRBJ1-1; the D gene is possibly TRBD1 (5 bases). The germline gives CDR1 SGHRS, CDR2 YFSETQ. This CDR3 comprises 12 residues. The V gene lost 4 bases and the J gene lost 1 base, with 5 bases spanning the gap. CDR3 region: CASSQGNTEAFF. The CDR3 nucleotides read TGCGCCAGCAGCCAGGGGAACACTGAAGCTTTCTTT.

This rearrangement joins TRBV7-7 to TRBJ2-5, with 10 positions matching TRBD1. CDR1 SSHAT and CDR2 FNYEAQ come from the germline V gene (reference sequence). This CDR3 has 15 amino acids. With 1 base clipped from V and 5 bases from J, the junction kept 4 bases outside the gene matches. Written as DNA, the CDR3 is TGTGCCAGCAGCTTAGGCGGACAGGGGGTTGAGACCCAGTACTTC. Translated, it gives CASSLGGQGVETQYF.

V and J are TRBV10-3 and TRBJ1-1, with 8 bases identical to TRBD1. The CDR3 totals 14 residues. Germline trimming cut 7 bases from V and 3 bases from J; bases unmatched to any gene: 7. The germline gives CDR1 ENHRY, CDR2 SYGVKD. The CDR3 bases are TGTGCCATCAAACAGGGGGGGAGAGACACTGAAGCTTTCTTT. It codes for CAIKQGGRDTEAFF.

V usage is TRBV19 and J usage is TRBJ2-7; TRBD1 is a possible D gene (6 bases). In germline, CDR1 is LNHDA, CDR2 SQIVND (reference sequence). Trimming cost V 6 bases and J 0 bases, with 15 bases left between them. The CDR3 consists of 15 residues. Here the CDR3 DNA reads TGTGCCAGTAGATTCTCGACAGGAAGCTCCTACGAGCAGTACTTC. The encoded protein is CASRFSTGSSYEQYF. The whole variable domain, filled in from reference TRBV19 and TRBJ2-7, reads DGGITQSPKYLFRKEGQNVTLSCEQNLNHDAMYWYRQDPGQGLRLIYYSQIVNDFQKGDIAEGYSVSREKKESFPLTVTSAQKNPTAFYLCASRFSTGSSYEQYFGPGTRLTVT.

The chain has TRBV4-1 and TRBJ1-1; maybe TRBD1 (6 bases). The V and J ends lost 1 base and 1 base respectively, with 10 bases between them. The CDR3 is made up of 15 amino acids. Germline CDR1 MGHRA, CDR2 YSYEKL. CDR3 bases: TGCGCCAGCAGCCAAGGGGGCAGGGGGAACACTGAAGCTTTCTTT. This sequence encodes CASSQGGRGNTEAFF.

A word on this clone: In this CDR3 the conserved last residue, phenylalanine or tryptophan, is missing, so a read error is likely. It is unclear where the CDR3 begins or ends on the DNA, so no DNA is shown, and the CDR3 is as TCRdb lists it. This sequence joins TRBV7-9 and TRBJ2-7; the D call of TRBD2 is as the table states it, not checked on the DNA. Termini included, the CDR3 measures 12 amino acids. The germline CDR1 and CDR2 sequences are SEHNR and FQNEAQ (reference sequence). CDR3 amino acids: CASSLKSAGGPL.

The gene calls are TRBV4-1 and TRBJ1-5; TRBD1 is a possible D gene (6 bases). The CDR3 length is 16 residues. Trimming stripped 0 bases from V and 5 bases from J, with 14 bases between. Looked up from germline, CDR1 is MGHRA and CDR2 is YSYEKL. CDR3 in DNA: TGCGCCAGCAGCCAAGATGGGGGCGAGGGAGATCAGCCCCAGCATTTT. This encodes CASSQDGGEGDQPQHF.

The chain links TRBV6-1 to TRBJ2-7; possibly TRBD2 for D (5 bases). Germline CDR1 MNHNS, CDR2 SASEGT. Trimming cost V 3 bases and J 0 bases, with 15 bases left between them. The CDR3 loop spans 16 amino acids. The CDR3 protein is CASSDKWASSSYEQYF. The CDR3 DNA is TGTGCCAGCAGTGATAAATGGGCTAGCTCCTCCTACGAGCAGTACTTC.

CDR3 bases: TGTGCCAGCGGATTGCTCGGCGGTAGCTCCTACGAGCAGTACTTC. Translation gives CASGLLGGSSYEQYF. The J gene is TRBJ2-7, the V gene TRBV7-9, with D unresolved. CDR1 is SEHNR and CDR2 is FQNEAQ in the germline V gene (reference sequence). V lost 8 bases and J lost 0, with 17 bases in between. The length of the CDR3 is 15 residues.

The V call is TRBV30, the J call TRBJ1-1, with D tentatively TRBD1 (6 bases). Germline loops: CDR1 GTSNPN, CDR2 SVGIG (reference sequence). CDR3 length: 12 residues. Trimming took off 1 base at V and 4 bases at J, with 7 bases between the two ends. The CDR3 DNA reads as TGTGCCTGGAGTGAAGGGGGCACTGAAGCTTTCTTT. It is translated as CAWSEGGTEAFF.

This chain connects TRBV2 to TRBJ1-1; 10 nucleotides agree with TRBD1. V dropped 7 bases and J dropped 1; count of bases not matched to a gene: 6. The length of the CDR3 is 15 residues. Germline CDR1 SNHLY, CDR2 FYNNEI. Written as DNA, the CDR3 is TGTGCCAGCACCCGACAGGGGGCTTCGAACACTGAAGCTTTCTTT. Translated, it gives CASTRQGASNTEAFF.

The chain uses TRBV10-2 and TRBJ2-3; 11 bases are shared with TRBD2. From germline, CDR1 is WSHSY and CDR2 SAAADI. V lost 5 bases to trimming and J lost 14 bases; unmatched junction nucleotides: 30. The CDR3 totals 20 residues. The CDR3 sequence: CASSTPTSGETFTLTDTAYF. Here the CDR3 DNA reads TGCGCCAGCAGTACCCCGACTAGCGGGGAAACCTTCACCCTCACAGATACGGCGTATTTT.

The chain is built from TRBV28 and TRBJ2-5; 7 bases are shared with TRBD1. J was trimmed by 5 bases and V by 8 bases; bases with no gene match: 5. Germline V lookup: CDR1 MDHEN, CDR2 SYDVKM. The CDR3 is 12 residues long. The CDR3 nucleotides are TGTGCCAGCGAACCCAGGGGGGAGACCCAGTACTTC. The encoded protein is CASEPRGETQYF.